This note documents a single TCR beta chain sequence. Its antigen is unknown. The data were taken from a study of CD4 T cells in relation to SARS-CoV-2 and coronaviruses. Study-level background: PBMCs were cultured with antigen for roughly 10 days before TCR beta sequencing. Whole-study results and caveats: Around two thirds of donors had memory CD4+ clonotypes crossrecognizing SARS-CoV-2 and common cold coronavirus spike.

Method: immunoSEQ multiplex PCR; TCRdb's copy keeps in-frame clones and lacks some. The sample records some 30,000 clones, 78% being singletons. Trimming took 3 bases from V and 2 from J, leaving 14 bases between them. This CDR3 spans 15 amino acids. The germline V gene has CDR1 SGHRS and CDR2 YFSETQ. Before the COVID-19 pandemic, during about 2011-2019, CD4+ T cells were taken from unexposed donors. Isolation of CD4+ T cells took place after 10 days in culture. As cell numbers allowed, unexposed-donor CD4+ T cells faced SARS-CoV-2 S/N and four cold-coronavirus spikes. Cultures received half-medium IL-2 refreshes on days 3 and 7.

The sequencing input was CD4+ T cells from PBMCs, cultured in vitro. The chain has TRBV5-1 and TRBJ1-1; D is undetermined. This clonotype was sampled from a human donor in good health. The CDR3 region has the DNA TGCGCCAGCAGCTCCCACCACAACCGTAACACTGAAGCTTTCTTT. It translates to CASSSHHNRNTEAFF.